Presented here are 8 T cell receptor beta chains from one specimen sequenced in a study of blood T cell repertoires in COVID-19. TCRdb's table, derived via immunoSEQ multiplex PCR, lists solely in-frame clones and lacks some. Here the sample spans 300,000 to 350,000 clones, around 90% being singletons. The sample consisted of peripheral blood. The receptors here all came from a young woman with COVID-19, enrolled during active disease.

CDR3 sequence reads: CASSHGQGFRTEAFF. The DNA for the CDR3 is TGTGCCAGCAGCCACGGTCAGGGCTTTCGCACTGAAGCTTTCTTT. The rearrangement joins TRBV9 to TRBJ1-1, with D perhaps matching TRBD1 (5 bases). From germline, CDR1 is SGDLS and CDR2 YYNGEE. The CDR3 loop spans 15 amino acids. V lost 4 bases, J lost 4 bases, and 17 bases lay in between.

The sample holds one count of this clone. The V call is TRBV27, the J call TRBJ1-5; D unresolved. The germline V gene has CDR1 MNHEY and CDR2 SMNVEV (reference sequence). V was shortened by 5 bases and J by 7 bases, with 18 bases between the two germline ends. The CDR3 runs to 15 residues. CDR3 region: CASSADTLGGQPQHF. CDR3 sequence (DNA): TGTGCCAGCAGTGCAGACACACTGGGAGGACAGCCCCAGCATTTT.

The chain has TRBV6-6 and TRBJ2-7, with 7 positions matching TRBD1. In germline, CDR1 is MNHNY, CDR2 SVGAGI (reference sequence). J was trimmed by 1 base and V by 6 bases; bases with no gene match: 9. This CDR3 region has 15 residues. The CDR3 is CASRRSGTDSYEQYF. DNA of the CDR3: TGTGCCAGCAGGCGGTCCGGGACAGATTCCTACGAGCAGTACTTC.

This clone was detected a few times. V gene TRBV6-5 combines with J gene TRBJ1-2, with 7 bases fitting TRBD1. In germline, CDR1 is MNHEY, CDR2 SVGAGI. The CDR3 runs 13 residues. V lost 6 bases, J lost 2 bases, and 3 bases stayed unmatched. The CDR3 coding sequence is TGTGCCAGCAGCCTGACAGGGAACTATGGCTACACCTTC. The encoded protein is CASSLTGNYGYTF.

A word on this clone: Other DNA sequences of this sample code for an identical CDR3. The chain carries TRBV7-6 and TRBJ2-7, with TRBD1 matching 9 bases. V was pared by 3 bases and J by 3 bases, with 3 bases of the junction left unmatched. The CDR3 is made up of 14 amino acids. Looked up from germline, CDR1 is SGHVS and CDR2 is FNYEAQ. The DNA for the CDR3 is TGTGCCAGCAGCTTCCGGGACAGGGACTACGAGCAGTACTTC. Its translation is CASSFRDRDYEQYF.

This chain uses TRBV11-2 with TRBJ1-2, with 8 positions matching TRBD1. Trimming cost V 3 bases and J 3 bases; bases outside gene matches: 3. The germline gives CDR1 SGHAT, CDR2 FQNNGV. This CDR3 has 14 residues. The CDR3 region has the DNA TGTGCCAGCAGCTTGAGACAGGGGTACTATGGCTACACCTTC. Translating gives CASSLRQGYYGYTF.

The rearrangement joins TRBV11-2 to TRBJ1-2; weak D call: TRBD1 (5 bases). CDR1 is SGHAT and CDR2 is FQNNGV in the germline V gene. The CDR3 extends over 14 amino acids. V lost 1 base to trimming and J lost 4 bases, with 10 bases between them. CDR3 bases: TGTGCCAGCAGCTTAGCCAGGGTCGGCTATGGCTACACCTTC. Translation gives CASSLARVGYGYTF. Together with reference TRBV11-2 and TRBJ1-2, the CDR3 gives the full variable domain: EAGVAQSPRYKIIEKRQSVAFWCNPISGHATLYWYQQILGQGPKLLIQFQNNGVVDDSQLPKDRFSAERLKGVDSTLKIQPAKLEDSAVYLCASSLARVGYGYTFGSGTRLTVV.

The V and J genes are TRBV20-1 and TRBJ2-1; the match to TRBD2 covers 8 bases. The CDR3 spans 11 residues. Germline CDR1 DFQATT, CDR2 SNEGSKA (reference sequence). The J segment lost 15 bases and the V segment lost 3 bases, leaving 7 bases of the junction unmatched. This CDR3 reads CSASRQRELFF. CDR3 nucleotides: TGCAGTGCTAGTCGACAGCGGGAGTTGTTCTTC.